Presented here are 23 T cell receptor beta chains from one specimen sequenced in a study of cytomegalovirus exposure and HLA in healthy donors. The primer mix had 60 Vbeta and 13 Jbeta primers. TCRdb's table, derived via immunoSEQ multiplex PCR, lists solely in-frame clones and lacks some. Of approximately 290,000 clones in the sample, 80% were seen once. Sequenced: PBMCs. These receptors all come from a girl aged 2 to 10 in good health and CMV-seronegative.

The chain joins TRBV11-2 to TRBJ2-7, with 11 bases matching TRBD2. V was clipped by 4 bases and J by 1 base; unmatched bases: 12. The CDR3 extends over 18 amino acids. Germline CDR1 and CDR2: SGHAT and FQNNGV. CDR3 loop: CASSYPRPPSGRSYEQYF. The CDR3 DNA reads TGTGCCAGCAGCTACCCCCGGCCCCCTAGCGGGAGGTCCTACGAGCAGTACTTC.

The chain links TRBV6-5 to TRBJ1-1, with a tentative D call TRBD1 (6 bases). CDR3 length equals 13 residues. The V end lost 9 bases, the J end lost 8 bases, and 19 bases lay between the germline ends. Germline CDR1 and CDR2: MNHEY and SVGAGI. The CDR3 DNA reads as TGTGCCAGTAGACGACAGGAAAGGTCGGAAGCTTTCTTT. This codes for CASRRQERSEAFF.

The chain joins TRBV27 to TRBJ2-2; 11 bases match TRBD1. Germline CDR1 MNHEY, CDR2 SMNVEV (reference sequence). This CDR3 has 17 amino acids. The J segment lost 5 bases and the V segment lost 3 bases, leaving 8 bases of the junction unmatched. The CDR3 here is CASSFSLGQGGTGELFF. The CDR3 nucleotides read TGTGCCAGCAGTTTTTCCTTGGGACAGGGGGGGACCGGGGAGCTGTTTTTT.

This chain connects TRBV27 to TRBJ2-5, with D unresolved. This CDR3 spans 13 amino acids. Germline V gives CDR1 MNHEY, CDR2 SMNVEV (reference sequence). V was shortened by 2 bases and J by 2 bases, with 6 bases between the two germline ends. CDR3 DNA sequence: TGTGCCAGCAGTTTACCGGAGCAAGAGACCCAGTACTTC. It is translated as CASSLPEQETQYF.

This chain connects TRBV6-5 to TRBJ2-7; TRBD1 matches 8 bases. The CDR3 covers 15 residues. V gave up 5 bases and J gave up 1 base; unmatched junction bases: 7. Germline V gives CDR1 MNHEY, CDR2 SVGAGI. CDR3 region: CASSTGQAESYEQYF. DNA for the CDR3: TGTGCCAGCAGTACGGGACAGGCCGAATCCTACGAGCAGTACTTC.

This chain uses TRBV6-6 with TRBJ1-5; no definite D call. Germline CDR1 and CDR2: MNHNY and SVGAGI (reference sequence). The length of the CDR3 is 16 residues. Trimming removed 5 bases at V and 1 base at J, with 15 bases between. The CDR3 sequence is CASSNNPCGSNQPQHF. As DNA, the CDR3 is TGTGCCAGCAGTAACAATCCATGCGGGAGCAATCAGCCCCAGCATTTT.

CDR3 sequence (DNA): TGTGCCAGCAACCCAGGGACAGGGAGGGCAGATACGCAGTATTTT. Translation: CASNPGTGRADTQYF. The chain links TRBV28 to TRBJ2-3; 9 bases map to TRBD1. With V trimmed by 7 bases and J by 4 bases, 9 bases remained unmatched. Per germline, CDR1 MDHEN and CDR2 SYDVKM. The CDR3 runs to 15 residues.

The CDR3 DNA sequence: TGTGCCAGCAGTACCCTCCGGGGAAGCAACTATGGCTACACCTTC. This codes for CASSTLRGSNYGYTF. The chain combines TRBV6-6 with TRBJ1-2; D remains unclear. Germline CDR1 and CDR2: MNHNY and SVGAGI (reference sequence). The V end lost 5 bases, the J end lost 2 bases, and 15 bases lay between the germline ends. The length of the CDR3 is 15 residues.

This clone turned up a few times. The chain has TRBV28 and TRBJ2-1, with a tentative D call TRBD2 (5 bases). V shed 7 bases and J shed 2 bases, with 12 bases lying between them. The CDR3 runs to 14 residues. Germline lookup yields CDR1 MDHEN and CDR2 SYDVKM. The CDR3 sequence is CASIEGHPYNEQFF. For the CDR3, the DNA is TGTGCCAGCATTGAGGGCCACCCCTACAATGAGCAGTTCTTC.

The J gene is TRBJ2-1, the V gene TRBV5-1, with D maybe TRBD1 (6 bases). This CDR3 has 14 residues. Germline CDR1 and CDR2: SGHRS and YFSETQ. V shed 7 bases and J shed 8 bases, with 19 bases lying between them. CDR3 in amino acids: CASRWGHPTDEQFF. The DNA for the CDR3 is TGCGCCAGCCGGTGGGGACACCCAACGGATGAGCAGTTCTTC.

CDR3 in amino acids: CASSLLGQGWETQYF. For the CDR3, the DNA is TGTGCCAGCAGTTTATTGGGCCAGGGTTGGGAGACCCAGTACTTC. This rearrangement joins TRBV27 to TRBJ2-5; tentative D call: TRBD1 (5 bases). Trimming left V 1 base short and J 5 bases short, with 14 bases between. In germline, CDR1 is MNHEY, CDR2 SMNVEV (reference sequence). This CDR3 spans 15 amino acids.

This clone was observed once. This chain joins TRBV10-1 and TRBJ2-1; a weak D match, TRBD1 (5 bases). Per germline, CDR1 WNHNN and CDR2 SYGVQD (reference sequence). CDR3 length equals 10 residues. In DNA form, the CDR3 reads TGCGCGAGCCAGGGCAATGAGCAGTTCTTC. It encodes CASQGNEQFF.

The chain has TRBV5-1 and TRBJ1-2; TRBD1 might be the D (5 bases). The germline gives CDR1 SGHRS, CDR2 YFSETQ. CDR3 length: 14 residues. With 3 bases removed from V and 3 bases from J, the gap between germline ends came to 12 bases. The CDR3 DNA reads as TGCGCCAGCAGCTCACCCGACAGACACTATGGCTACACCTTC. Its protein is CASSSPDRHYGYTF.

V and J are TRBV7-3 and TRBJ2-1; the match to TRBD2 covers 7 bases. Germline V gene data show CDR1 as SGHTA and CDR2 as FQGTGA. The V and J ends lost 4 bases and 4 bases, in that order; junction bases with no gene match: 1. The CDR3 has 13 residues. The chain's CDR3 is CASSSGGYNEQFF. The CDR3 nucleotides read TGTGCCAGCAGCTCCGGGGGGTACAATGAGCAGTTCTTC. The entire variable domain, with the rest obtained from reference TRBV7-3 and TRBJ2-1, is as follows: GAGVSQTPSNKVTEKGKYVELRCDPISGHTALYWYRQSLGQGPEFLIYFQGTGAADDSGLPNDRFFAVRPEGSVSTLKIQRTERGDSAVYLCASSSGGYNEQFFGPGTRLTVL.

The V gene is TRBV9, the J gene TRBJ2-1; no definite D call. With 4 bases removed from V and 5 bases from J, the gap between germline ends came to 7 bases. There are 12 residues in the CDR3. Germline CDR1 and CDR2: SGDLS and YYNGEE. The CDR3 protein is CASSPSDNEQFF. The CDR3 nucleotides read TGTGCCAGCAGCCCTTCGGACAATGAGCAGTTCTTC.

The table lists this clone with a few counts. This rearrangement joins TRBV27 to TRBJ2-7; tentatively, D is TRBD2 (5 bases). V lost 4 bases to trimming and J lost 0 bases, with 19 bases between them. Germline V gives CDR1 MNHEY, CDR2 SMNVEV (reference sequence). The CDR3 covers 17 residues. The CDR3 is CASSSRSARVTSYEQYF. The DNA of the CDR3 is TGTGCCAGCAGTTCTCGGTCAGCGCGGGTGACCTCCTACGAGCAGTACTTC.

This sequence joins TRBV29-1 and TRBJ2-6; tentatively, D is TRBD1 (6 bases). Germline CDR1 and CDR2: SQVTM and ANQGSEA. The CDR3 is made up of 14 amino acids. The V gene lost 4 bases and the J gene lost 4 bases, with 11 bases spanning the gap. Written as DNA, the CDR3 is TGCAGCGTTGGTGGGGGCCGGGGGGCCAACGTCCTGACTTTC. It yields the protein CSVGGGRGANVLTF. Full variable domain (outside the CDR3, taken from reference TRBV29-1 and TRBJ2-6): SAVISQKPSRDICQRGTSLTIQCQVDSQVTMMFWYRQQPGQSLTLIATANQGSEATYESGFVIDKFPISRPNLTFSTLTVSNMSPEDSSIYLCSVGGGRGANVLTFGAGSRLTVL.

The CDR3 DNA follows: TGTGCCATCAGTGAGTCGTACTTCTCCTACGAGCAGTACTTC. It codes for CAISESYFSYEQYF. The V gene is TRBV10-3, the J gene TRBJ2-5; the D is unclear. The assigned J gene may be wrong: the sequence end matches TRBJ2-7 better. Germline CDR1 reads ENHRY; CDR2 reads SYGVKD. The CDR3 extends over 14 amino acids.

CDR3: CASSLSGLAGLLITDTQYF. The CDR3 nucleotides read TGCGCCAGCAGCTTGTCGGGACTAGCGGGTCTGCTTATCACAGATACGCAGTATTTT. The V and J genes are TRBV5-1 and TRBJ2-3; TRBD2 matches at 12 bases. Germline CDR1 reads SGHRS; CDR2 reads YFSETQ. This CDR3 contains 19 residues. The V and J ends lost 1 base and 2 bases, in that order; junction bases with no gene match: 11.

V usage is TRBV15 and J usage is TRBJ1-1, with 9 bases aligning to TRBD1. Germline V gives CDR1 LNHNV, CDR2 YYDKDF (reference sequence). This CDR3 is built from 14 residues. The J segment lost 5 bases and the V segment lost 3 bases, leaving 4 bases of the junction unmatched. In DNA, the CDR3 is TGTGCCACCAGCAGGGACAGGGGAAGGACTGAAGCTTTCTTT. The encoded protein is CATSRDRGRTEAFF. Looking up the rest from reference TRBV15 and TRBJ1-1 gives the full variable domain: DAMVIQNPRYQVTQFGKPVTLSCSQTLNHNVMYWYQQKSSQAPKLLFHYYDKDFNNEADTPDNFQSRRPNTSFCFLDIRSPGLGDTAMYLCATSRDRGRTEAFFGQGTRLTVV.

The CDR3 reads CASSKDRAGTGLTDTQYF. In DNA form, the CDR3 reads TGTGCCAGCAGCAAAGATAGAGCTGGGACAGGGCTCACAGATACGCAGTATTTT. The gene calls are TRBV21-1 and TRBJ2-3; the table's D gene call, TRBD1, was not cross checked with the DNA. TRBV21-1 constitutes a pseudogene. This CDR3 contains 18 residues.

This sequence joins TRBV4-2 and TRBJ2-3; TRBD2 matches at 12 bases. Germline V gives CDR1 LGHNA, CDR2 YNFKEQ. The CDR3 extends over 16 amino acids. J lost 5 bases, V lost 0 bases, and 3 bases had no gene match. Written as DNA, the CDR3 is TGTGCCAGCAGCCAAGACCTAGCGGGAGGGGGAGATACGCAGTATTTT. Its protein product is CASSQDLAGGGDTQYF.

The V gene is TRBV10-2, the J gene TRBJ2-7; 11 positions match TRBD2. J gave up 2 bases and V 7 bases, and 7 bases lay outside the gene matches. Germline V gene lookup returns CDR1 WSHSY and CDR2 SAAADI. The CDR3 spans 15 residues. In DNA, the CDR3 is TGCGCCAGCAAACCGGGACTAGCGGCGACCTACGAGCAGTACTTC. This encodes CASKPGLAATYEQYF.